This TCR beta chain appears in the sequencing data of a study of CD8+CD57+ T cells in acquired aplastic anemia. Regarding the study as a whole: For CD8+ Simpson's diversity, patients and controls showed no significant difference.

It was patients with CD8+CD57+ cell expansion by flow cytometry who were chosen for sequencing. Each patient carried a diagnosis of severe acquired aplastic anemia. Blood was sampled before the patients had received any therapy. Germline V gene data show CDR1 as SEHNR and CDR2 as FQNEAQ (reference sequence). V was clipped by 5 bases and J by 3 bases; unmatched bases: 7. This CDR3 is 14 amino acids long. The template used for profiling TCR beta VDJ and CDR3 was genomic DNA. TCRdb re-called the reads with MiXCR, one entry per CDR3 protein. The sample yields around 200,000 distinct CDR3 sequences, roughly two thirds seen once. This clonotype has just one count. What it binds is not known.

The rearrangement links TRBV7-9 to TRBJ2-7; 7 nucleotides match TRBD1. Material: sorted CD4+, CD8+, or CD8+CD57+ T cells (not recorded which) from PBMCs. The source of this sequence is a human donor with aplastic anemia. The CDR3 nucleotides are TGTGCCAGCAGCCCACAACAGGGGAACTACGAGCAGTACTTC. Translated, it gives CASSPQQGNYEQYF.